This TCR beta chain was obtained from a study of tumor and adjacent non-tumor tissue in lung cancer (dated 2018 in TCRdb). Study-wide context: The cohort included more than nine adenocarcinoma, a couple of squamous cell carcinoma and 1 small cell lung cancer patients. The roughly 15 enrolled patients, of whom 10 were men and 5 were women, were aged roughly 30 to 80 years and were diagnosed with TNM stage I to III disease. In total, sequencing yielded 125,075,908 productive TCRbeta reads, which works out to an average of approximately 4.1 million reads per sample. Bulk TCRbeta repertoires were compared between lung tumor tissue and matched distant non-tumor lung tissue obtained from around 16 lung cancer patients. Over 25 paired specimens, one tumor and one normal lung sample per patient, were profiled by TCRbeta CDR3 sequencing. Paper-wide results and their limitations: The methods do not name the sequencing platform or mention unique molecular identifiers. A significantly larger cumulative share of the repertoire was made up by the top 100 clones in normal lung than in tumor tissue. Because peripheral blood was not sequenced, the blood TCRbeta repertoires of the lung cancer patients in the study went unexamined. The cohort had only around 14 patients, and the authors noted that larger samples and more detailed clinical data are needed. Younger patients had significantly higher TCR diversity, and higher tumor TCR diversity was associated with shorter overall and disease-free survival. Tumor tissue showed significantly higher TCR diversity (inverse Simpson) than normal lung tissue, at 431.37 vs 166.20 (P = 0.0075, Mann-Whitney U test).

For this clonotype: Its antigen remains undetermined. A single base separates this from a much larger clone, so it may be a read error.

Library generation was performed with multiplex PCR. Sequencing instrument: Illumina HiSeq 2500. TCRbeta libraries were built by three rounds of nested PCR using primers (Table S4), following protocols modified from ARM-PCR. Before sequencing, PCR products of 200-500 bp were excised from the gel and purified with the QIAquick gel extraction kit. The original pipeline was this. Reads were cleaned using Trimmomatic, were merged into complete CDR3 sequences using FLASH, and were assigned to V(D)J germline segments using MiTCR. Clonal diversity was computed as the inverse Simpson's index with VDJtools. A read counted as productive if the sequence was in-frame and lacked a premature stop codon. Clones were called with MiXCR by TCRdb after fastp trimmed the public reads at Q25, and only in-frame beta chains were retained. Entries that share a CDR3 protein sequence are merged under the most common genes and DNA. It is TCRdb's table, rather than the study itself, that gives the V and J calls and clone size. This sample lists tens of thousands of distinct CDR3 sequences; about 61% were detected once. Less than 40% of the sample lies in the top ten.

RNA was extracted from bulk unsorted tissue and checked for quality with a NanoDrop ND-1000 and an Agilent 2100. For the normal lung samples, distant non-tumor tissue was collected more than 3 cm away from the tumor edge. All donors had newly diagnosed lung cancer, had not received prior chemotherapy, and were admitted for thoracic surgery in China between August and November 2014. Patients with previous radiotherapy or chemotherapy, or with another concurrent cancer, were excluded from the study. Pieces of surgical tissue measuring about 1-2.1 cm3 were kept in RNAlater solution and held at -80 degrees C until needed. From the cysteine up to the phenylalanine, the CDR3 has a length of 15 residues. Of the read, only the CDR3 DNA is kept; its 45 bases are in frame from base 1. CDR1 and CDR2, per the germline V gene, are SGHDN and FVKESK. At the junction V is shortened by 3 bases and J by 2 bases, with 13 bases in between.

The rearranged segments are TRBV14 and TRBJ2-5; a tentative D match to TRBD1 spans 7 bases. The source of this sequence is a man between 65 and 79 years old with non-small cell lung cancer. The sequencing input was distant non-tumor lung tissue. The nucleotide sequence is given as TGTGCCAGCAGCCATGGGGGGACAGCACAAGAGACCCAGTACTTC. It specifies CASSHGGTAQETQYF.